The 18 T cell receptor beta chains in this list originate from one sample, sequenced in a study of regulatory T cells in long-lasting Graves disease. As to time point: persistent/refractory GD, antithyroid drugs over 5 years with positive TRAb. Extracted PBMC RNA gave rise to the TCR library. Researchers made TCR beta libraries by using iRepertoire HTBI primers and running Arm-PCR on CDR3 regions. Using its own MiXCR run on the multiplex PCR reads, TCRdb lists one record per CDR3 protein. The sample yields about 300,000 distinct CDR3 sequences, more than 20% seen once. This material consisted of peripheral blood mononuclear cells (PBMCs), taken when the disease was refractory, from a patient treated with antithyroid drugs. The receptors originated from a female donor with Graves disease.

J is TRBJ2-6 and V is TRBV19; possible D gene TRBD1, 6 bases. The CDR3 extends over 15 amino acids. V lost 6 bases, J lost 2 bases, and 11 bases lay in between. From germline, CDR1 is LNHDA and CDR2 SQIVND (reference sequence). As DNA, the CDR3 is TGTGCCAGTAGCGCAGGGGTGGCTGGGGCCAACGTCCTGACTTTC. Amino acids: CASSAGVAGANVLTF. Supplemented by reference TRBV19 and TRBJ2-6, the full variable domain reads DGGITQSPKYLFRKEGQNVTLSCEQNLNHDAMYWYRQDPGQGLRLIYYSQIVNDFQKGDIAEGYSVSREKKESFPLTVTSAQKNPTAFYLCASSAGVAGANVLTFGAGSRLTVL.

This clonotype appeared a single time. No conserved phenylalanine or tryptophan is present at the end of the CDR3, so a read error is the likely explanation. Because the CDR3's place on the DNA is in doubt, the DNA is left out and the CDR3 is given as listed by TCRdb. The V gene is TRBV27, the J gene TRBJ2-3; the D call in the table, TRBD2, was not verified against the DNA. Germline assignment: CDR1 MNHEY and CDR2 SMNVEV (reference sequence). Both ends counted, the CDR3 spans 12 residues. This CDR3 is CASSLRDGRIRL.

This clonotype was detected only a few times. The J gene is TRBJ2-5, the V gene TRBV5-1; 8 bases agree with TRBD2. The CDR3 loop spans 17 amino acids. V gave up 0 bases and J gave up 5 bases; unmatched junction bases: 12. Germline V gives CDR1 SGHRS, CDR2 YFSETQ. DNA of the CDR3: TGCGCCAGCAGCTTGGAGCCGGGACTAGAAGTAGTTGAGACCCAGTACTTC. It yields the protein CASSLEPGLEVVETQYF.

The chain couples TRBV4-3 to TRBJ1-2, with D unresolved. Germline V gene sequence: CDR1 LGHNA, CDR2 YSLEER. The CDR3 runs 15 residues. V shed 0 bases and J shed 4 bases, with 12 bases lying between them. This CDR3 is CASSQDMVRAYGYTF. The DNA of the CDR3 is TGCGCCAGCAGCCAAGATATGGTTCGGGCCTATGGCTACACCTTC.

This clonotype has just a few counts. Just one base apart from a much larger clone, this may be a read error. The chain joins TRBV6-1 to TRBJ1-1, with D tentatively TRBD1 (5 bases). V was shortened by 3 bases and J by 0 bases, with 11 bases between the two germline ends. CDR1 and CDR2 (germline): MNHNS, SASEGT. The CDR3 loop spans 15 amino acids. In DNA, the CDR3 is TGTGCCAGCAGTGATTCGGGACGGATGAACACTGAAGCTTTCTTT. It is translated as CASSDSGRMNTEAFF.

This clonotype was seen at least ten times. The chain recombines TRBV18 with TRBJ1-1, with D unclear. The CDR3 loop spans 13 amino acids. CDR1 and CDR2 (germline): KGHSH, LQKENI. With 6 bases removed from V and 4 bases from J, the gap between germline ends came to 12 bases. This CDR3 reads CASSPTEGTEAFF. Here the CDR3 DNA reads TGTGCCAGCTCGCCGACGGAGGGCACTGAAGCTTTCTTT.

The table lists this clonotype with a few counts. The chain combines TRBV20-1 with TRBJ2-5; TRBD1 matches 7 bases. The CDR3 covers 13 residues. Germline lookup yields CDR1 DFQATT and CDR2 SNEGSKA (reference sequence). V trimming: 7 bases; J trimming: 5 bases; junction bases outside the gene matches: 10. The CDR3 DNA follows: TGCAGTGTCCCGACAGGGTTCATGGAGACCCAGTACTTC. This sequence encodes CSVPTGFMETQYF.

This clonotype has at least ten counts. V usage is TRBV28 and J usage is TRBJ2-7; 16 bases are shared with TRBD2. With V trimmed by 8 bases and J by 0 bases, 10 bases remained unmatched. CDR1 and CDR2 from the germline V gene are MDHEN and SYDVKM. There are 18 residues in the CDR3. CDR3: CASPPGLAGGPDSYEQYF. Written as DNA, the CDR3 is TGTGCCAGCCCGCCGGGACTAGCGGGAGGGCCTGACTCCTACGAGCAGTACTTC.

V usage is TRBV7-2 and J usage is TRBJ1-1, with D tentatively TRBD1 (6 bases). In germline, CDR1 is SGHTA, CDR2 FQGNSA. Trimming shortened V by 4 bases and J by 6 bases, and 12 bases separated the two germline ends. The CDR3 totals 13 residues. CDR3: CASSSTGLAEAFF. The DNA of the CDR3 is TGTGCCAGCAGCTCGACAGGTCTAGCTGAAGCTTTCTTT.

V usage is TRBV6-2 or TRBV6-3 and J usage is TRBJ1-1; 8 bases are a match to TRBD1. J gave up 7 bases and V 5 bases, and 9 bases lay outside the gene matches. In germline, CDR1 is MNHEY, CDR2 SVGEGT. There are 14 residues in the CDR3. CDR3: CASSTPGGWGEAFF. The DNA of the CDR3 is TGTGCCAGCAGTACCCCAGGGGGCTGGGGTGAAGCTTTCTTT.

The genes are TRBV6-1 and TRBJ2-5, with D maybe TRBD1 (6 bases). This CDR3 has 15 residues. Germline values: CDR1 MNHNS, CDR2 SASEGT. V was pared by 6 bases and J by 5 bases, with 19 bases between. The CDR3 DNA follows: TGTGCCAGCAGACCCACAGGGATCAGGAGTGAGACCCAGTACTTC. This encodes CASRPTGIRSETQYF.

This CDR3 is CASTPLGQGEFGELFF. DNA for the CDR3: TGTGCCAGCACCCCATTGGGACAGGGTGAATTCGGGGAGCTGTTTTTT. The chain has TRBV7-6 and TRBJ2-2; 9 nucleotides agree with TRBD1. Germline V gene lookup returns CDR1 SGHVS and CDR2 FNYEAQ. The CDR3 contains 16 residues. Unmatched junction bases numbered 13, after V lost 7 bases and J lost 7 bases. Based on the CDR3 plus reference TRBV7-6 and TRBJ2-2, the full variable domain is GAGVSQSPRYKVTKRGQDVALRCDPISGHVSLYWYRQALGQGPEFLTYFNYEAQQDKSGLPNDRFSAERPEGSISTLTIQRTEQRDSAMYRCASTPLGQGEFGELFFGEGSRLTVL.

About this clonotype: The junction does not match germline at one end; this may be a read error. The genes are TRBV7-7 and TRBJ2-1; tentatively, D is TRBD2 (5 bases). This CDR3 has 14 amino acids. Per germline, CDR1 SSHAT and CDR2 FNYEAQ (reference sequence). CDR3 sequence reads: CASSPAVGNNEQFF. CDR3 DNA sequence: TGTGCTAGCAGCCCTGCGGTCGGGAACAATGAGCAGTTCTTC.

This clonotype was seen at least ten times. V gene TRBV3-1 combines with J gene TRBJ2-7, with 8 bases that match TRBD1. Germline V gene sequence: CDR1 LGHDT, CDR2 YNNKEL (reference sequence). Losses at the gene ends were 0 bases for V and 4 bases for J; bases not matched to a gene: 5. This CDR3 comprises 15 residues. The CDR3 nucleotides read TGTGCCAGCAGCCAAGAGGCGGACAGGGCTTACGAGCAGTACTTC. This encodes CASSQEADRAYEQYF.

This chain links TRBV29-1 with TRBJ2-7, with a tentative D call TRBD1 (7 bases). The CDR3 spans 12 residues. Germline-derived CDR1 and CDR2 are SQVTM and ANQGSEA. Deletions cut 1 base from V and 7 bases from J, with 11 bases between. DNA for the CDR3: TGCAGCGTTGAAGGTTCAGGGGGGGAGCAGTACTTC. Its protein product is CSVEGSGGEQYF.

This clonotype occurred many times. The chain is built from TRBV6-1 and TRBJ2-7; the D is unclear. Germline V lookup: CDR1 MNHNS, CDR2 SASEGT. Trimming stripped 4 bases from V and 0 bases from J, with 10 bases between. The length of the CDR3 is 14 residues. The CDR3 loop is CASSGLPASYEQYF. CDR3 nucleotide sequence: TGTGCCAGCAGTGGATTACCGGCCTCCTACGAGCAGTACTTC.

This clonotype was counted only a few times. CDR3 protein: CASSPLAGGFTGELFF. The CDR3 nucleotides are TGTGCCAGCAGTCCCCTAGCGGGAGGGTTCACCGGGGAGCTGTTTTTT. The V gene is TRBV27, the J gene TRBJ2-2, with 12 bases that match TRBD2. CDR3 length equals 16 residues. CDR1 MNHEY and CDR2 SMNVEV come from the germline V gene (reference sequence). V shed 5 bases and J 4 bases; nucleotides not matched to a gene: 5.

This clonotype was found a few times. This sequence joins TRBV20-1 and TRBJ1-5; D is unclear. The germline V gene has CDR1 DFQATT and CDR2 SNEGSKA (reference sequence). The V end was cut by 0 bases, the J end by 6 bases, with 12 bases between. The CDR3 has 14 residues. The CDR3 loop reads CSAREFRESQPQHF. The CDR3 DNA follows: TGCAGTGCTAGAGAGTTCCGGGAAAGTCAGCCCCAGCATTTT.